The T cell receptor (beta chain) described here comes from a study of shared clonotypes between healthy human individuals. Study results and caveats: Exclusively blood specimens were collected; tissue repertoires likely differ. Although depth was large, rarefaction showed that sequencing of the sorted subsets was incomplete.

Regarding this clone: Antigen specificity is unknown.

In the sorted-subset replicate PCRs, around 0.2 ug DNA, 29,000 or so T cell genomes, was used. Method: immunoSEQ multiplex PCR; TCRdb's copy keeps in-frame clones and lacks some. This sample has millions of clones, with roughly 95% found just once. This CDR3 has 14 residues. CDR1 and CDR2 from the germline V gene are MDHEN and SYDVKM. V was pared by 7 bases and J by 3 bases, with 3 bases of the junction left unmatched. The gene calls are TRBV28 and TRBJ2-1; the match to TRBD2 covers 10 bases. The source material was naive CD4+ T cells sorted from blood. Indicated subset: CD45RA+ positively selected. The sequence came from a man between 18 and 29 years old in good health. As DNA, the CDR3 is TGTGCCAGCATTAGCGGGAGGTTCTACAATGAGCAGTTCTTC. As protein: CASISGRFYNEQFF.